This T cell receptor (beta chain) came from a study of blood T cell repertoires in COVID-19. At the level of the study: Samples came from the United States, Italy and Spain, spanning acute and convalescent COVID-19.

The study assigned cohorts using participant-reported clinical history. Recovered status in Cohort 3 required two negative PCRs, clearance, or symptom resolution. Sequencing used immunoSEQ multiplex PCR; TCRdb keeps in-frame clones, though not all of them. The sample includes approximately 360,000 clones, around 83% of them seen just once. The TCR sequence derives from a woman aged 45-65 years who had recovered from COVID-19. Sequencing used PBMCs or T cells enriched from blood (not recorded which).

CDR3 sequence (DNA): TGTGCCTGCCAACCCCCCGGGACAGAGCTCGCCATGGACTATGGCTACACCTTC. This encodes CACQPPGTELAMDYGYTF. The chain joins TRBV30 to TRBJ1-2, with 7 bases identical to TRBD1. Looked up from germline, CDR1 is GTSNPN and CDR2 is SVGIG (reference sequence). The length of the CDR3 is 18 residues. V was pared by 6 bases and J by 3 bases, with 22 bases of the junction left unmatched.